This T cell receptor beta chain appears in the sequencing data of a study of regulatory T cells in long-lasting Graves disease. The CDR3 loop spans 15 amino acids. Per the germline V gene, CDR1 is ENHRY and CDR2 is SYGVKD. V was clipped by 2 bases and J by 2 bases; unmatched bases: 4. Time point denoted: persistent/refractory GD, antithyroid drugs over 5 years with positive TRAb. With RNA extracted from PBMCs as input, the TCR library was made. iRepertoire HTBI primers and Arm-PCR of CDR3 regions built TCR beta libraries. TCRdb passed the multiplex PCR reads through MiXCR, listing each CDR3 protein once. Found here are approximately 440,000 distinct CDR3 sequences, 20% to 25% of them singletons; the top ten hold about a quarter.

The sequence was obtained from a female donor with Graves disease. V usage is TRBV10-3 and J usage is TRBJ2-5; 8 nucleotides align to TRBD1. Sequences were derived from peripheral blood mononuclear cells (PBMCs), sampled when the disease was refractory, from a patient treated with antithyroid drugs. This CDR3 is CAISERRDRQETQYF. The CDR3 bases are TGTGCCATCAGTGAGCGGAGGGACAGGCAAGAGACCCAGTACTTC.